This TCR beta chain was documented in a study of shared clonotypes between healthy human individuals. Germline V gene data show CDR1 as MNHEY and CDR2 as SMNVEV (reference sequence). The CDR3 is 14 residues long. Remarks on this clone: Its antigen is not identified. The junction and the germline gene differ at one end; a read error may be behind it.

Overall study findings and caveats: It was expected that sequencing depth would affect clonotype sharing among donors. Non-shared clonotypes displayed generation probabilities falling below those of clonotypes present in all four donors.

Positively selected for CCR7, the CD45RO-negative cells used as naive CD8 cells excluded terminally differentiated effector memory CD45RA+ cells. This was a deep-level run. Repertoires were generated with immunoSEQ multiplex PCR, while TCRdb's copy carries only in-frame clones and drops some. The sample carries some 630,000 clones, about 96% recorded once. The sequenced sample consisted of naive CD8+ T cells sorted from blood. The TCR sequence derives from a woman younger than 45 in good health. The chain recombines TRBV27 with TRBJ2-7; D call uncertain. DNA of the CDR3: TGTGCCAGCCGTTTGTTACAGTCCCCCTCCGAGCAGTACTTC. Its protein product is CASRLLQSPSEQYF.